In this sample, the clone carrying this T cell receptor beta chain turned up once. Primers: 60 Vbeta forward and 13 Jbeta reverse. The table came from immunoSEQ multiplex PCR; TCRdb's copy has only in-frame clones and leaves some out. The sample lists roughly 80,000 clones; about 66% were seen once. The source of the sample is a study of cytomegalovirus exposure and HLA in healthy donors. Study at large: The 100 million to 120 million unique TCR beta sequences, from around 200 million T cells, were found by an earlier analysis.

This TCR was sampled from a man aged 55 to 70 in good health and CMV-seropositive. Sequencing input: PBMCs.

The CDR3 protein is CASSQAASGSLYNEQFF. The CDR3 nucleotides read TGTGCCAGCAGCCAAGCAGCTAGCGGGAGTTTGTACAATGAGCAGTTCTTC. This sequence joins TRBV4-2 and TRBJ2-1; the match to TRBD2 covers 10 bases. V lost 1 base, J lost 4 bases, and 7 bases stayed unmatched. The CDR3 consists of 17 residues. The germline V gene has CDR1 LGHNA and CDR2 YNFKEQ.